Below are 24 T cell receptor beta chains sequenced from a single sample in a study of shared clonotypes between healthy human individuals. Libraries were prepared by immunoSEQ multiplex PCR; TCRdb keeps only in-frame clonotypes and omits some of them. Of about 1.1 million clones listed, around 77% were seen once; the top ten hold approximately 0.9%. Sequencing was carried out using memory CD4+ T cells from PBMCs. As to subset: CD45RA-negative fraction. The receptor set was obtained from a man aged 18 to 35 in good health. Some clones in this sample may be carry-over from other donors' samples.

The chain uses TRBV29-1 and TRBJ2-3; TRBD2 agrees at 12 bases. The germline gives CDR1 SQVTM, CDR2 ANQGSEA. This CDR3 has 14 residues. The ends lost 6 bases at V and 4 bases at J; junction bases unmatched: 5. CDR3 DNA: TGCAGCGTCCTAGCGGGAGGGCCCTCAGATACGCAGTATTTT. Amino acid sequence: CSVLAGGPSDTQYF.

This chain links TRBV7-2 with TRBJ1-5; 8 bases map to TRBD1. V trimming: 4 bases; J trimming: 1 base; junction bases outside the gene matches: 6. Germline lookup yields CDR1 SGHTA and CDR2 FQGNSA. The CDR3 contains 16 residues. CDR3 loop: CASSSQGAGSNQPQHF. The CDR3 DNA is TGTGCCAGCAGCTCCCAGGGGGCGGGAAGCAATCAGCCCCAGCATTTT.

The genes are TRBV18 and TRBJ2-2; D is undetermined. V lost 2 bases and J lost 4, with 14 bases in between. The CDR3 loop spans 16 amino acids. Germline CDR1 reads KGHSH; CDR2 reads LQKENI. The CDR3 protein is CASSPNPGRGTGELFF. In DNA form, the CDR3 reads TGTGCCAGCTCACCAAACCCCGGACGAGGCACCGGGGAGCTGTTTTTT.

The V gene is TRBV6-1, the J gene TRBJ2-3, with TRBD2 identical over 7 bases. This CDR3 region has 16 residues. The germline V gene has CDR1 MNHNS and CDR2 SASEGT. After removal of 2 bases from V and 0 bases from J, the junction contained 5 bases not matched to a gene. The CDR3 nucleotides read TGTGCCAGCAGTGAATGGGGGGGTCCTAGCACAGATACGCAGTATTTT. It encodes CASSEWGGPSTDTQYF.

This clone was seen only a few times. The chain couples TRBV2 to TRBJ2-2; 12 nucleotides match TRBD2. The J segment lost 6 bases and the V segment lost 1 base, leaving 3 bases of the junction unmatched. Germline CDR1 is SNHLY and CDR2 is FYNNEI. The CDR3 is 16 amino acids. CDR3 in DNA: TGTGCCAGCAGTGAAGGACTAGCGGGAGCAGCCGGGGAGCTGTTTTTT. Protein: CASSEGLAGAAGELFF.

The chain couples TRBV5-1 to TRBJ1-1, with TRBD1 as a possible D gene (6 bases). Germline V gene lookup returns CDR1 SGHRS and CDR2 YFSETQ. V shed 5 bases and J shed 0 bases, with 8 bases lying between them. This CDR3 region has 13 residues. CDR3 sequence reads: CASRGTLNTEAFF. Here the CDR3 DNA reads TGCGCCAGCAGGGGGACACTGAACACTGAAGCTTTCTTT.

About this clone: The same CDR3 also results from other DNA sequences found in this sample. The V gene is TRBV2, the J gene TRBJ1-1, with D tentatively TRBD1 (5 bases). The CDR3 has 13 amino acids. V was cut by 4 bases and J by 1 base, with 7 bases left in between. CDR1 and CDR2 (germline): SNHLY, FYNNEI. CDR3 coding DNA: TGTGCCAGCAGTGGGCAGGGGAACACTGAAGCTTTCTTT. It translates to CASSGQGNTEAFF.

The V gene is TRBV10-3, the J gene TRBJ1-2; the D gene is possibly TRBD1 (6 bases). V was trimmed by 5 bases and J by 0 bases, leaving 19 bases between them. Germline loops: CDR1 ENHRY, CDR2 SYGVKD. The CDR3 contains 17 residues. The CDR3 protein is CAISPRGAEGSNYGYTF. Here the CDR3 DNA reads TGTGCCATCAGTCCGAGGGGGGCCGAAGGTTCTAACTATGGCTACACCTTC.

The table lists this clone with a few counts. The V call is TRBV6-1, the J call TRBJ2-7; 7 bases map to TRBD2. Germline V gene data show CDR1 as MNHNS and CDR2 as SASEGT. This CDR3 is 13 amino acids long. V shed 8 bases and J 2 bases; nucleotides not matched to a gene: 6. The CDR3 nucleotides are TGTGCCAGCGTTAGCGGGCGAACCTACGAGCAGTACTTC. Its translation is CASVSGRTYEQYF.

V is TRBV27 and J is TRBJ2-1; D is possibly TRBD1 or TRBD2 (5 bases each). V shed 8 bases and J shed 12 bases, with 20 bases lying between them. This CDR3 has 13 residues. The germline V gene has CDR1 MNHEY and CDR2 SMNVEV (reference sequence). The CDR3 region is CASSSGTGGRQFF. The CDR3 bases are TGTGCCAGCTCTTCCGGAACTGGGGGTCGGCAGTTCTTC.

The chain combines TRBV6-6 with TRBJ2-7, with TRBD2 identical over 7 bases. CDR1 is MNHNY and CDR2 is SVGAGI in the germline V gene (reference sequence). The CDR3 spans 13 residues. In DNA, the CDR3 is TGTGTCCGTGGGGGAGGGCCTTTCCACGAGCAGTACTTC. This gives the protein CVRGGGPFHEQYF.

The genes are TRBV18 and TRBJ2-3, with unresolved D. V shed 3 bases and J shed 2 bases, with 12 bases lying between them. Per the germline V gene, CDR1 is KGHSH and CDR2 is LQKENI. The CDR3 is 15 residues long. CDR3 sequence reads: CASSPGFGYTDTQYF. Here the CDR3 DNA reads TGTGCCAGCTCACCTGGGTTCGGATACACAGATACGCAGTATTTT.

The V call is TRBV4-1, the J call TRBJ1-5, with 7 bases lining up with TRBD1. The germline CDR1 and CDR2 sequences are MGHRA and YSYEKL. The CDR3 totals 16 residues. The V and J ends lost 1 base and 0 bases, in that order; junction bases with no gene match: 3. CDR3 sequence: CASSQVGTASNQPQHF. CDR3 nucleotides: TGCGCCAGCAGCCAAGTTGGGACAGCTAGCAATCAGCCCCAGCATTTT.

The chain combines TRBV5-1 with TRBJ1-3, with TRBD1 matching over 12 bases. Germline loops: CDR1 SGHRS, CDR2 YFSETQ. Trimming removed 4 bases from V and 6 bases from J; junction bases left unmatched: 8. The CDR3 runs to 16 residues. CDR3 sequence (DNA): TGCGCCAGCAGCGCCGGGGACAGGGGGCCTGTAAACACCATATATTTT. Translation gives CASSAGDRGPVNTIYF.

The chain has TRBV28 and TRBJ2-1; D is uncertain. This CDR3 is 12 amino acids long. Germline V gene lookup returns CDR1 MDHEN and CDR2 SYDVKM. The V end lost 7 bases, the J end lost 8 bases, and 12 bases lay between the germline ends. CDR3 protein: CASTKGRDEQFF. DNA of the CDR3: TGTGCCAGCACCAAGGGTAGGGATGAGCAGTTCTTC.

The chain recombines TRBV2 with TRBJ2-3; TRBD1 aligns across 11 bases. The V gene's germline CDR1 is SNHLY and CDR2 FYNNEI. The CDR3 spans 15 residues. V dropped 7 bases and J dropped 5; count of bases not matched to a gene: 8. The CDR3 spells CASTPGTGGGDTQYF. CDR3 bases: TGTGCCAGCACCCCCGGGACAGGGGGAGGAGATACGCAGTATTTT.

This rearrangement joins TRBV14 to TRBJ2-1, with 9 bases matching TRBD2. The J segment lost 7 bases and the V segment lost 4 bases, leaving 11 bases of the junction unmatched. Germline V gene data show CDR1 as SGHDN and CDR2 as FVKESK. The CDR3 length is 16 residues. The CDR3 reads CASSRRPGLASNEQFF. CDR3 nucleotides: TGTGCCAGCAGCCGGCGACCGGGACTAGCTAGTAATGAGCAGTTCTTC.

V is TRBV28 and J is TRBJ1-5; D perhaps matches TRBD1 (5 bases). Germline lookup yields CDR1 MDHEN and CDR2 SYDVKM. Deletions cut 3 bases from V and 3 bases from J, with 12 bases between. The CDR3 loop spans 15 amino acids. The CDR3 protein is CASSFFSGPNQPQHF. The CDR3 DNA follows: TGTGCCAGCAGTTTTTTTTCGGGGCCCAATCAGCCCCAGCATTTT.

The V and J genes are TRBV28 and TRBJ1-2; D not certain. V was trimmed by 5 bases and J by 1 base, leaving 20 bases between them. This CDR3 comprises 17 residues. Germline loops: CDR1 MDHEN, CDR2 SYDVKM. Here the CDR3 DNA reads TGTGCCAGCAGTCCTACCCCCGGTTTGGGTTTTAACTATGGCTACACCTTC. Its protein product is CASSPTPGLGFNYGYTF.

The J gene is TRBJ2-5, the V gene TRBV21-1; the table gives TRBD2 as D, unverified against the DNA. TRBV21-1 is deemed a pseudogene. The CDR3 contains 14 residues. The CDR3 DNA follows: TGTGCCAGCAGCCCCGGGACTAGCTTGATGGCCCAGTACTTC. This translates into CASSPGTSLMAQYF.

The gene calls are TRBV2 and TRBJ2-2; D call uncertain. The CDR3 sequence is 13 residues long. Germline V gene data show CDR1 as SNHLY and CDR2 as FYNNEI. V was cut by 8 bases and J by 0 bases, with 7 bases left in between. This CDR3 is CASGQTNTGELFF. The CDR3 DNA sequence: TGTGCCAGCGGCCAAACGAACACCGGGGAGCTGTTTTTT.

The CDR3 DNA is TGCGCCAGCAGCCAACAGGGGGCTGTCGGGGAGCTGTTTTTT. Protein sequence: CASSQQGAVGELFF. The chain recombines TRBV4-1 with TRBJ2-2; the match to TRBD1 covers 8 bases. CDR1 is MGHRA and CDR2 is YSYEKL in the germline V gene. The CDR3 is 14 amino acids. V gave up 2 bases and J gave up 7 bases; unmatched junction bases: 3.

For this clone: A junction end diverges from the germline sequence, so it may reflect a read error. The gene calls are TRBV7-9 and TRBJ2-7, with 8 bases aligning to TRBD1. The CDR3 sequence is 14 residues long. The germline gives CDR1 SEHNR, CDR2 FQNEAQ (reference sequence). The CDR3 region is CASSLGQANYEQYF. DNA for the CDR3: TGCGCCAGCAGCCTGGGACAGGCGAACTACGAGCAGTACTTC. Based on the CDR3 plus reference TRBV7-9 and TRBJ2-7, the full variable domain is DTGVSQNPRHKITKRGQNVTFRCDPISEHNRLYWYRQTLGQGPEFLTYFQNEAQLEKSRLLSDRFSAERPKGSFSTLEIQRTEQGDSAMYLCASSLGQANYEQYFGPGTRLTVT.

The rearrangement uses TRBV7-9 and TRBJ1-2; 7 bases are shared with TRBD1. Germline V gene lookup returns CDR1 SEHNR and CDR2 FQNEAQ (reference sequence). Germline trimming cut 5 bases from V and 8 bases from J; bases unmatched to any gene: 11. The CDR3 extends over 14 amino acids. In DNA form, the CDR3 reads TGTGCCAGCAGCCGACCCACAGGGGTAAGCGGCTACACCTTC. As protein: CASSRPTGVSGYTF.